The 22 T cell receptor beta chains below come from one sample, sequenced in a study of shared clonotypes between healthy human individuals. Here immunoSEQ multiplex PCR was the method, and the copy in TCRdb shows in-frame clones only, minus some. Among around 980,000 clones, around three quarters were seen once, and the ten largest hold 0.55% to 0.7%. Specimen: memory CD4+ T cells from PBMCs. Subset noted: CD45RA-negative fraction. The receptors stem from a man between 18 and 29 years old in good health. Some clones in this sample may be carry-over from other donors' samples.

The chain employs TRBV6-5 and TRBJ2-5, with 9 positions matching TRBD1. Germline V gene sequence: CDR1 MNHEY, CDR2 SVGAGI. CDR3 length equals 15 residues. Trimming cost V 5 bases and J 4 bases; bases outside gene matches: 8. The CDR3: CASSTGGGQGETQYF. CDR3 bases: TGTGCCAGCAGTACAGGGGGCGGTCAAGGAGAGACCCAGTACTTC.

J is TRBJ2-7 and V is TRBV7-3; tentatively, D is TRBD2 (5 bases). Germline CDR1 SGHTA, CDR2 FQGTGA. The CDR3 runs to 14 residues. V was trimmed by 2 bases and J by 9 bases, leaving 17 bases between them. The chain's CDR3 is CASSLYATSRVQYF. CDR3 bases: TGTGCCAGCAGCTTATACGCCACTTCGCGGGTGCAGTACTTC.

This clone showed up just a few times. The chain carries TRBV10-3 and TRBJ1-6; the D is unclear. Trimming shortened V by 3 bases and J by 7 bases, and 4 bases separated the two germline ends. In germline, CDR1 is ENHRY, CDR2 SYGVKD. The CDR3 totals 12 residues. This CDR3 is CAISDGNSPLHF. The CDR3 coding sequence is TGTGCCATCAGTGACGGAAATTCACCCCTCCACTTT.

This clone appeared a few times. The gene calls are TRBV18 and TRBJ2-2; 8 bases line up with TRBD2. Looked up from germline, CDR1 is KGHSH and CDR2 is LQKENI. The CDR3 has 16 amino acids. After removal of 4 bases from V and 3 bases from J, the junction contained 7 bases not matched to a gene. In DNA form, the CDR3 reads TGTGCCAGCTCACTACCCAGCGGGAGACACACCGGGGAGCTGTTTTTT. Encoded protein: CASSLPSGRHTGELFF.

V and J are TRBV28 and TRBJ1-2; the D is unclear. This CDR3 is 14 amino acids long. Germline loops: CDR1 MDHEN, CDR2 SYDVKM. Trimming removed 5 bases from V and 4 bases from J, with 14 bases in between. The CDR3 nucleotides are TGTGCCAGCAGTCCCGTGCCCCCCTTCTATGGCTACACCTTC. Translated: CASSPVPPFYGYTF.

The CDR3 region is CASSQAATGFGGQYF. As DNA, the CDR3 is TGTGCCAGCAGCCAAGCTGCGACAGGCTTTGGGGGGCAGTACTTC. This sequence joins TRBV14 and TRBJ2-7, with a tentative D call TRBD1 (6 bases). This CDR3 contains 15 residues. CDR1 is SGHDN and CDR2 is FVKESK in the germline V gene. V gave up 1 base and J gave up 9 bases, with 19 bases separating them.

This chain links TRBV14 with TRBJ2-7; TRBD1 matches 9 bases. Germline assignment: CDR1 SGHDN and CDR2 FVKESK. This CDR3 spans 13 amino acids. V lost 5 bases to trimming and J lost 4 bases; unmatched junction nucleotides: 3. This CDR3 reads CASSAGQGYEQYF. The CDR3 DNA sequence: TGTGCCAGCAGCGCAGGACAGGGGTACGAGCAGTACTTC.

This clone was recorded once. A much larger clone differs from this one at a single base, so this may be a read error. This chain uses TRBV28 with TRBJ1-1, with no clear D. Trimming pared 5 bases from V and 1 base from J, leaving 8 bases between. CDR1 MDHEN and CDR2 SYDVKM come from the germline V gene. The CDR3 is 13 residues long. The CDR3 coding sequence is TGTGCCAGCAGTCTACAGACGAACACTGAAGCTTTCTTT. This codes for CASSLQTNTEAFF.

The chain recombines TRBV29-1 with TRBJ1-1; a weak D match, TRBD1 (5 bases). Trimming stripped 2 bases from V and 1 base from J, with 14 bases between. Per germline, CDR1 SQVTM and CDR2 ANQGSEA. This CDR3 is 15 amino acids long. The CDR3 sequence: CSVESGSTENTEAFF. The CDR3 nucleotides are TGCAGCGTTGAATCCGGGTCGACAGAGAACACTGAAGCTTTCTTT. The full variable domain, its missing parts supplied by reference TRBV29-1 and TRBJ1-1, is SAVISQKPSRDICQRGTSLTIQCQVDSQVTMMFWYRQQPGQSLTLIATANQGSEATYESGFVIDKFPISRPNLTFSTLTVSNMSPEDSSIYLCSVESGSTENTEAFFGQGTRLTVV.

The chain combines TRBV27 with TRBJ1-1; D might be TRBD1 (5 bases). The CDR3 spans 16 residues. Germline V gene lookup returns CDR1 MNHEY and CDR2 SMNVEV (reference sequence). Trimming left V 2 bases short and J 0 bases short, with 13 bases between. The CDR3 DNA is TGTGCCAGCAGTTTAGGTCCGGGACGGGTGAACACTGAAGCTTTCTTT. Encoded protein: CASSLGPGRVNTEAFF.

The chain combines TRBV28 with TRBJ1-2, with D perhaps matching TRBD1 (6 bases). This CDR3 has 18 residues. Germline-derived CDR1 and CDR2 are MDHEN and SYDVKM. V gave up 2 bases and J gave up 4 bases, with 23 bases separating them. The CDR3 DNA is TGTGCCAGCAGTTTAGGGGTAACAGGGTCTATCGGTCCCTATGGCTACACCTTC. Translated, it gives CASSLGVTGSIGPYGYTF.

The chain employs TRBV7-2 and TRBJ1-4; no clear D gene. The germline V and J ends were trimmed by 2 bases and 4 bases, with 8 bases remaining between them. CDR1 SGHTA and CDR2 FQGNSA come from the germline V gene. The CDR3 is 14 residues long. CDR3 coding DNA: TGTGCCAGCAGCTTAAGACTAAGTAATGAAAAACTGTTTTTT. This encodes CASSLRLSNEKLFF.

V and J are TRBV5-1 and TRBJ2-1; 15 positions match TRBD2. The V segment lost 2 bases and the J segment 4 bases; nucleotides outside the gene matches: 7. The CDR3 loop spans 18 amino acids. Germline V gene lookup returns CDR1 SGHRS and CDR2 YFSETQ. The CDR3 DNA follows: TGCGCCAGCAGCTTACCGGGACTAGCGGGAGGTAGATACAATGAGCAGTTCTTC. This codes for CASSLPGLAGGRYNEQFF.

This clone was seen only a few times. J is TRBJ2-1 and V is TRBV27, with D perhaps TRBD2 (5 bases). In germline, CDR1 is MNHEY, CDR2 SMNVEV (reference sequence). V was clipped by 8 bases and J by 8 bases, with 16 bases between them. The CDR3 totals 13 residues. The CDR3 region has the DNA TGTGCCAGCGGCAGACGGGAAGGCTATGAGCAGTTCTTC. Protein: CASGRREGYEQFF.

Comment on this clone: In the same sample, other DNA sequences code for this CDR3. V and J are TRBV7-3 and TRBJ2-5, with TRBD1 matching 8 bases. The germline V gene encodes CDR1 SGHTA and CDR2 FQGTGA. V shed 5 bases and J 1 base; nucleotides not matched to a gene: 3. The CDR3 runs to 14 residues. In DNA form, the CDR3 reads TGTGCCAGCAGCCCCGGGACAGGCCAAGAGACCCAGTACTTC. Residues: CASSPGTGQETQYF.

This clone was seen only a few times. This chain joins TRBV28 and TRBJ2-7; D uncertain. The length of the CDR3 is 14 residues. Germline CDR1 is MDHEN and CDR2 is SYDVKM. Between the trimmed V and J ends, which lost 5 bases and 2 bases, there was a span of 13 bases. CDR3 protein: CASSGRGRTYEQYF. CDR3 coding DNA: TGTGCCAGCAGTGGACGTGGGCGCACCTACGAGCAGTACTTC.

Points on this clone: Other DNA sequences of this sample code for an identical CDR3. V usage is TRBV7-2 and J usage is TRBJ2-5; TRBD2 aligns across 7 bases. The CDR3 length is 14 residues. Trimming at V came to 1 base and at J to 2 bases, leaving 1 base not matched to a gene. Looked up from germline, CDR1 is SGHTA and CDR2 is FQGNSA. CDR3 protein: CASSLGGSQETQYF. Written as DNA, the CDR3 is TGTGCCAGCAGCTTAGGCGGGAGTCAAGAGACCCAGTACTTC. Looking up the rest from reference TRBV7-2 and TRBJ2-5 gives the full variable domain: GAGVSQSPSNKVTEKGKDVELRCDPISGHTALYWYRQSLGQGLEFLIYFQGNSAPDKSGLPSDRFSAERTGGSVSTLTIQRTQQEDSAVYLCASSLGGSQETQYFGPGTRLLVL.

This chain's CDR3 is CASRGTGTDTQYF. DNA for the CDR3: TGTGCCAGCAGGGGGACAGGCACAGATACGCAGTATTTT. This chain connects TRBV6-5 to TRBJ2-3; TRBD1 aligns across 7 bases. Germline-derived CDR1 and CDR2 are MNHEY and SVGAGI. The CDR3 sequence is 13 residues long. V lost 6 bases to trimming and J lost 1 base; unmatched junction nucleotides: 1.

V gene TRBV5-1 combines with J gene TRBJ2-1; D is undetermined. Germline V gene sequence: CDR1 SGHRS, CDR2 YFSETQ. V lost 0 bases to trimming and J lost 4 bases, with 11 bases between them. The CDR3 runs to 15 residues. CDR3 bases: TGCGCCAGCAGCTTGGTATCGTTGCCATACAATGAGCAGTTCTTC. It is translated as CASSLVSLPYNEQFF. Looking up the rest from reference TRBV5-1 and TRBJ2-1 gives the full variable domain: KAGVTQTPRYLIKTRGQQVTLSCSPISGHRSVSWYQQTPGQGLQFLFEYFSETQRNKGNFPGRFSGRQFSNSRSEMNVSTLELGDSALYLCASSLVSLPYNEQFFGPGTRLTVL.

The CDR3 sequence is CASRGPGSGELFF. For the CDR3, the DNA is TGTGCCAGCAGAGGGCCGGGGAGCGGGGAGCTGTTTTTT. This sequence joins TRBV7-3 and TRBJ2-2; tentative D call: TRBD2 (5 bases). V was shortened by 6 bases and J by 7 bases, with 12 bases between the two germline ends. This CDR3 is built from 13 residues. Germline lookup yields CDR1 SGHTA and CDR2 FQGTGA.

This clone was recorded once. The chain uses TRBV28 and TRBJ1-4; 7 bases agree with TRBD1. The CDR3 is made up of 15 amino acids. After removal of 3 bases from V and 7 bases from J, the junction contained 8 bases not matched to a gene. Per germline, CDR1 MDHEN and CDR2 SYDVKM. CDR3 coding DNA: TGTGCCAGCAGTTTCACAGGGGCCGAAAGTGAAAAACTGTTTTTT. Translated: CASSFTGAESEKLFF. Looking up the rest from reference TRBV28 and TRBJ1-4 gives the full variable domain: DVKVTQSSRYLVKRTGEKVFLECVQDMDHENMFWYRQDPGLGLRLIYFSYDVKMKEKGDIPEGYSVSREKKERFSLILESASTNQTSMYLCASSFTGAESEKLFFGSGTQLSVL.

The chain recombines TRBV5-8 with TRBJ2-7; D unclear. The CDR3 is 16 amino acids. V gave up 2 bases and J gave up 2 bases, with 17 bases separating them. Germline-derived CDR1 and CDR2 are SGHTS and YDEGEE. The CDR3 region is CASSFGRPQRPYEQYF. Written as DNA, the CDR3 is TGTGCCAGCAGCTTTGGGCGACCCCAAAGGCCCTACGAGCAGTACTTC.